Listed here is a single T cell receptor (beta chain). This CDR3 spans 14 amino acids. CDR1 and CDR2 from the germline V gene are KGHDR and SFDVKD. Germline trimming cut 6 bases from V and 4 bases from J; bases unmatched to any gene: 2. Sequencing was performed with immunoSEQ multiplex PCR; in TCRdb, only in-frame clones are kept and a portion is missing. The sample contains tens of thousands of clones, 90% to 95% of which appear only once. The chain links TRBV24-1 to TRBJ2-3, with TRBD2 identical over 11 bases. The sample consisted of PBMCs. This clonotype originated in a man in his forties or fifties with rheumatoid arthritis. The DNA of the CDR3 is TGTGCCACCAGTTCTAGCGGGAGGTCAGATACGCAGTATTTT. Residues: CATSSSGRSDTQYF.